Ten or more counts support the clone carrying this TCR beta chain. The data belong to a study of blood T cells in healthy people across ages. The donors, aged 6 to 90, were healthy Caucasians from Russia. The CDR3 is 15 amino acids. Unmatched junction bases numbered 1, after V lost 0 bases and J lost 4 bases. In germline, CDR1 is MNHEY, CDR2 SMNVEV (reference sequence). Combining a sample-barcoded 5' primer with a J-beta primer mix, a second PCR ran for roughly 7 to 11 cycles. One entry per CDR3 protein results from TCRdb running MiXCR on the 5' RACE reads. The sample records some 1.5 million distinct CDR3 sequences, about 30% being singletons.

Input material: blood. This receptor was identified in a woman in her twenties or thirties in good health. V gene TRBV27 combines with J gene TRBJ2-1; 9 bases are a match to TRBD1. CDR3 sequence: CASSLSGTGYNEQFF. DNA of the CDR3: TGTGCCAGCAGTTTATCCGGGACAGGGTACAATGAGCAGTTCTTC.